This T cell receptor beta chain came from a study of blood T cell repertoires in COVID-19. Trimming pared 5 bases from V and 7 bases from J, leaving 17 bases between. The CDR3 runs 14 residues. Germline assignment: CDR1 MNHEY and CDR2 SVGAGI. Sequenced by immunoSEQ multiplex PCR; TCRdb stores in-frame clones only, minus some. In the table there are 250,000 to 300,000 clones, 87% of which are singletons. The chain links TRBV6-5 to TRBJ2-5; D is perhaps TRBD1 (6 bases). The source is a woman between 50 and 59 years old who had recovered from COVID-19. Specimen: peripheral blood. The chain's CDR3 is CASSRDTQLVTQYF. The CDR3 DNA is TGTGCCAGCAGTAGGGACACCCAACTAGTGACCCAGTACTTC.